Detailed here is one T cell receptor beta chain. What it binds is unknown. This sample was taken from a study of T cell responses to AZD1222 COVID-19 vaccine. Study-wide findings and caveats: Only a handful of AZD1222 recipients were seropositive at baseline. Scientists sampled the repertoires only once the peak T cell response had passed.

Some clones are missing from TCRdb's copy, which holds only in-frame ones; the method was immunoSEQ multiplex PCR. The sample yields approximately 130,000 clones, roughly 86% seen once. The CDR3 has 14 residues. V gave up 4 bases and J gave up 6 bases, with 13 bases separating them. Germline V gives CDR1 LGHNA, CDR2 YNFKEQ. This TCR was recovered from an adult who received the AZD1222 COVID-19 vaccine. V gene TRBV4-2 combines with J gene TRBJ2-1; no clear D. The specimen was peripheral blood, collected 28 days after the second AZD1222 dose. The chain's CDR3 is CASSPRGSPNEQFF. The DNA of the CDR3 is TGTGCCAGCAGCCCGAGAGGTAGTCCCAATGAGCAGTTCTTC.